This T cell receptor (beta chain) was captured by sequencing in a study of control samples from healthy donors and cancer patients. Assay used: immunoSEQ multiplex PCR; TCRdb lists only in-frame clones, some missing. The table has fewer than 250,000 clones, about 91% seen once. Sequenced input: blood. This clonotype was sampled from a man aged 25 to 40 in good health.

The CDR3 sequence: CASSNGQGGEKLFF. For the CDR3, the DNA is TGTGCCAGCAGTAACGGACAGGGTGGGGAAAAACTGTTTTTT. The rearrangement uses TRBV6-6 and TRBJ1-4, with 8 positions matching TRBD1. Per the germline V gene, CDR1 is MNHNY and CDR2 is SVGAGI (reference sequence). The CDR3 is 14 residues long. The V segment lost 5 bases and the J segment 8 bases; nucleotides outside the gene matches: 7.